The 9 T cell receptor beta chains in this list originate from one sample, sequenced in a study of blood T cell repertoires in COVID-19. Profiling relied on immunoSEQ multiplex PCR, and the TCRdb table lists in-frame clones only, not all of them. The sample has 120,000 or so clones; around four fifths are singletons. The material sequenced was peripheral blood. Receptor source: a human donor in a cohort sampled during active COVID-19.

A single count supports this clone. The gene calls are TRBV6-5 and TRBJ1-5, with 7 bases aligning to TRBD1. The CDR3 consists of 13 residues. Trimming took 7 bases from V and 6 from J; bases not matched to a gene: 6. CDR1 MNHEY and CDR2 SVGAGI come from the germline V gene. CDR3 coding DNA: TGTGCCAGCATTATGACAGGGATTCAGCCCCAGCATTTT. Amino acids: CASIMTGIQPQHF.

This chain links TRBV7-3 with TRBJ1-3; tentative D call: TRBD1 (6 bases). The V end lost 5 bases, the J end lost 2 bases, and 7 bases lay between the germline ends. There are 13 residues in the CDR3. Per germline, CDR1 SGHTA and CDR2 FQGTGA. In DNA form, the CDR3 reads TGTGCCAGCAGCGCAGGGGCTGGAAACACCATATATTTT. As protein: CASSAGAGNTIYF. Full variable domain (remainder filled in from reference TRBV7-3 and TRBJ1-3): GAGVSQTPSNKVTEKGKYVELRCDPISGHTALYWYRQSLGQGPEFLIYFQGTGAADDSGLPNDRFFAVRPEGSVSTLKIQRTERGDSAVYLCASSAGAGNTIYFGEGSWLTVV.

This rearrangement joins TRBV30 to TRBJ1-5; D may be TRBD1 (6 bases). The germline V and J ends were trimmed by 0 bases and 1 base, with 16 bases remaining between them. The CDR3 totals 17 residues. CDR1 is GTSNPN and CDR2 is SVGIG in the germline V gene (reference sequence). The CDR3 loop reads CAWSVPWGRRSNQPQHF. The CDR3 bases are TGTGCCTGGAGTGTACCATGGGGGCGCCGGAGCAATCAGCCCCAGCATTTT.

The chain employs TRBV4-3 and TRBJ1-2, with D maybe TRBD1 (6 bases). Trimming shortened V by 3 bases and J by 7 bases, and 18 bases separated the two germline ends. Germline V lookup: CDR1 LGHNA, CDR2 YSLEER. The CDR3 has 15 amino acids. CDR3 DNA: TGCGCCAGCAGCCAGGAGACAGGCCGCCAGGTTGGCTACACCTTC. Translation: CASSQETGRQVGYTF.

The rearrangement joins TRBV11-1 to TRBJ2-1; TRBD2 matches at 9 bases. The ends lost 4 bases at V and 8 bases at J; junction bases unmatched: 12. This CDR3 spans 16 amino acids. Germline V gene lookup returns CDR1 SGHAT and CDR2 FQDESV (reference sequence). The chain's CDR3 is CASSSGYGGRAYEQFF. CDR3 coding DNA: TGTGCCAGCAGCTCAGGGTATGGCGGGAGGGCCTATGAGCAGTTCTTC.

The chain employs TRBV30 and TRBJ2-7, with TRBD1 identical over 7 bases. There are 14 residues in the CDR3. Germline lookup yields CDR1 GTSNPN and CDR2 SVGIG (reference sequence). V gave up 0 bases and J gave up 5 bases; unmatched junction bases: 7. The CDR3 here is CAWSVKGASNEQYF. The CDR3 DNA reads TGTGCCTGGAGTGTTAAGGGGGCGTCCAACGAGCAGTACTTC. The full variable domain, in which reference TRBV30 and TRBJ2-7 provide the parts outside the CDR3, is SQTIHQWPATLVQPVGSPLSLECTVEGTSNPNLYWYRQAAGRGLQLLFYSVGIGQISSEVPQNLSASRPQDRQFILSSKKLLLSDSGFYLCAWSVKGASNEQYFGPGTRLTVT.

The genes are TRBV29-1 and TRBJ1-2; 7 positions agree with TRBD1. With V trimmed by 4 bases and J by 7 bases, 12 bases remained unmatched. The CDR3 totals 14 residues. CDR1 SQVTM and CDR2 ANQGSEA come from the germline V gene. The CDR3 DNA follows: TGCAGCGTTGTTAAGGGGGCGATAACGCCTGGCTACACCTTC. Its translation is CSVVKGAITPGYTF.

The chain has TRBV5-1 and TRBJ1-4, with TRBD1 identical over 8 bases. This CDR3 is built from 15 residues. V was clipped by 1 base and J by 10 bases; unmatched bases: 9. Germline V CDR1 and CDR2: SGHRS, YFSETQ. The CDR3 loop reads CASSLMETGVTKLFF. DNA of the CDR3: TGCGCCAGCAGCTTGATGGAGACAGGGGTTACAAAACTGTTTTTT.

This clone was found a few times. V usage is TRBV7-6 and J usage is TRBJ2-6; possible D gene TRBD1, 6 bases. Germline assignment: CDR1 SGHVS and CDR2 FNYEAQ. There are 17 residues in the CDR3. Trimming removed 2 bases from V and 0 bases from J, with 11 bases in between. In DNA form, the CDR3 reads TGTGCCAGCAGCTTATTTCCCAGGGGCTCTGGGGCCAACGTCCTGACTTTC. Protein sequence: CASSLFPRGSGANVLTF.